This record concerns one T cell receptor (beta chain) sequence. A read error may produce the germline difference seen at one junction end. TCRdb reprocessed the 5' RACE reads via MiXCR and lists one record per CDR3 protein. The profile covers about 400,000 distinct CDR3 sequences, with about 24% appearing a single time and 8.5% to 10% taken by the ten largest. The sample comes from a study of T-cell memory formation after mild COVID-19. For the study at large: Clustering of TCRs was largely donor specific.

The CDR3 has 14 amino acids. Germline CDR1 is SGHAT and CDR2 is FQNNGV. The origin of this receptor is an adult woman who had mild COVID-19 (a few samples of this study predate the infection). Cell type and time point are not known. The material sequenced was PBMCs or a T cell subset sorted from them (not recorded which). J is TRBJ1-6 and V is TRBV11-2, with no clear D. The CDR3 DNA is TGTGCCAGCGCCGGCAGCTCCTATAAGTCACCCCTCCACTTT. It yields the protein CASAGSSYKSPLHF.